This TCR beta chain comes out of a study of T cell responses to AZD1222 COVID-19 vaccine. Trimming shortened V by 3 bases and J by 5 bases, and 16 bases separated the two germline ends. CDR3 size: 15 residues. Germline values: CDR1 MNHEY, CDR2 SVGEGT. Using immunoSEQ multiplex PCR, the repertoire was profiled, and TCRdb retains in-frame clones only, with some absent. The data show about 150,000 clones, about 92% seen once. This clone was detected once. The receptor was isolated from an adult in good health. The sample was peripheral blood, taken on day 0 of AZD1222 vaccination. This chain links TRBV6-2 or TRBV6-3 with TRBJ1-2, with D perhaps matching TRBD1 (5 bases). CDR3 in DNA: TGTGCCAGCAGTTATGGATCTACCTGGGGGTATGGCTACACCTTC. Translating it yields CASSYGSTWGYGYTF.